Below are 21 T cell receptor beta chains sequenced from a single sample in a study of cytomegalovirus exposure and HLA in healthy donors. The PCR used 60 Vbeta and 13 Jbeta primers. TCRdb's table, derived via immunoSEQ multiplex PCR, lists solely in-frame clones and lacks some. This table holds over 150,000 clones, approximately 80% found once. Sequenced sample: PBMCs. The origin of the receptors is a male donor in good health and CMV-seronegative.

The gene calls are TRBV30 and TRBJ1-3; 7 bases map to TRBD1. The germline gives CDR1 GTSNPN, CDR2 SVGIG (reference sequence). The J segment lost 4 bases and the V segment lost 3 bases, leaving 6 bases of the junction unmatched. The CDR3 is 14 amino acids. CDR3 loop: CAWSEGARGNTIYF. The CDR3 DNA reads TGTGCCTGGAGCGAGGGGGCTCGAGGAAACACCATATATTTT.

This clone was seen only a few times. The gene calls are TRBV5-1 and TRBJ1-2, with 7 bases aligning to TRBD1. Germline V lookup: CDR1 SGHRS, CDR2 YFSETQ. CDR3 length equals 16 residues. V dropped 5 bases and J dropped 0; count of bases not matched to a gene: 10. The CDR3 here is CASSYYGDSPNYGYTF. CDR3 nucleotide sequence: TGCGCCAGCAGTTACTACGGGGACAGCCCTAACTATGGCTACACCTTC.

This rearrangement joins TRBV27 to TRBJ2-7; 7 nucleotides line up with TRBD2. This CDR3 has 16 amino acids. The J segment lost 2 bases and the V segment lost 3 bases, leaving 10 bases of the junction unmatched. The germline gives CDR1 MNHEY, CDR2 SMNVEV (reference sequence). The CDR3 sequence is CASSFKTSTIPYEQYF. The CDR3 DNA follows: TGTGCCAGCAGTTTCAAGACTAGCACGATTCCCTACGAGCAGTACTTC.

The CDR3 region is CASSYSQGREQFF. The CDR3 DNA is TGTGCCAGCAGTTACTCCCAGGGAAGGGAGCAGTTCTTC. The chain carries TRBV6-5 and TRBJ2-1; perhaps TRBD1 as D (5 bases). The CDR3 runs to 13 residues. The V end lost 0 bases, the J end lost 10 bases, and 10 bases lay between the germline ends. The germline gives CDR1 MNHEY, CDR2 SVGAGI.

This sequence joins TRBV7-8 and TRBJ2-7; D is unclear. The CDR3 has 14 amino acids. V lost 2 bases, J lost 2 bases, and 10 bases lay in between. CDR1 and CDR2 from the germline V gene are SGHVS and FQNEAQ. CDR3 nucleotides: TGTGCCAGCAGCTTATATGGGCCGGCCTACGAGCAGTACTTC. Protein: CASSLYGPAYEQYF.

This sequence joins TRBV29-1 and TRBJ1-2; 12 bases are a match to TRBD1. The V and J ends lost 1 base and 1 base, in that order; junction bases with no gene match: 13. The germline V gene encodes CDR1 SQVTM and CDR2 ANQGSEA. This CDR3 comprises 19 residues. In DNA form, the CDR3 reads TGCAGCGTTGAAGGCCCACGCGGGACAGGGGGCGGTTATAACTATGGCTACACCTTC. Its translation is CSVEGPRGTGGGYNYGYTF.

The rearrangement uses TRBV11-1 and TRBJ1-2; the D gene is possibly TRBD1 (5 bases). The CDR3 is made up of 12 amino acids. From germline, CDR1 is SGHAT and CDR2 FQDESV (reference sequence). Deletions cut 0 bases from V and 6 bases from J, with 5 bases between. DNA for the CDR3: TGTGCCAGCAGCTTAGCAGGGGATGGCTACACCTTC. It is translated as CASSLAGDGYTF.

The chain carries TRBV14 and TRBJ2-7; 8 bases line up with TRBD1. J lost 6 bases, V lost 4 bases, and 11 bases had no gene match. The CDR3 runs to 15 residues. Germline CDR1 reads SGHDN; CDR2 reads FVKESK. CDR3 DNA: TGTGCCAGCAGCCGCGTACGGACAGGGCGTTCCGAGCAGTACTTC. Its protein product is CASSRVRTGRSEQYF.

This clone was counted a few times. CDR3 nucleotide sequence: TGTGCCAGCAGCGGATACAGGGGAGGAGGCAATCAGCCCCAGCATTTT. This encodes CASSGYRGGGNQPQHF. This chain links TRBV5-5 with TRBJ1-5; 7 nucleotides match TRBD1. The CDR3 length is 16 residues. Looked up from germline, CDR1 is SGHKS and CDR2 is YYEKEE (reference sequence). The V segment lost 4 bases and the J segment 2 bases; nucleotides outside the gene matches: 9.

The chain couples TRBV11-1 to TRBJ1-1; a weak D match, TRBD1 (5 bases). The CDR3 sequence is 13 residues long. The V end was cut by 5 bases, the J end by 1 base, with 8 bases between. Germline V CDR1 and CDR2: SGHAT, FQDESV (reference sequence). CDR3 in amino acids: CASSPGGNTEAFF. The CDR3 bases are TGTGCCAGCAGCCCGGGGGGGAACACTGAAGCTTTCTTT.

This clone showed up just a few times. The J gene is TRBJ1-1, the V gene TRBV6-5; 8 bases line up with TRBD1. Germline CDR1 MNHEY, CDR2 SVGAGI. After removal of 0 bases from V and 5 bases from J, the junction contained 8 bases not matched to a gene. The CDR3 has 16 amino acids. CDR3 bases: TGTGCCAGCAGTTACTCCCCCGGACAGGGTGGTACTGAAGCTTTCTTT. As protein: CASSYSPGQGGTEAFF.

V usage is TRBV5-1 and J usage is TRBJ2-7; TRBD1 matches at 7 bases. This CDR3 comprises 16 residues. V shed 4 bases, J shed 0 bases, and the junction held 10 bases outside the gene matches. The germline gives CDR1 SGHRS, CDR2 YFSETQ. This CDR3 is CASSGGRGQYSYEQYF. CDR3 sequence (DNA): TGCGCCAGCAGCGGGGGCCGGGGACAGTACTCCTACGAGCAGTACTTC.

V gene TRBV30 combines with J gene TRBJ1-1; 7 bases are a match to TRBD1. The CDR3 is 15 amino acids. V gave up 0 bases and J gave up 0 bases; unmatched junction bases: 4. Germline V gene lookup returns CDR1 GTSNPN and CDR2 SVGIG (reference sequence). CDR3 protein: CAWSVTGLLNTEAFF. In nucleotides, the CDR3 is TGTGCCTGGAGTGTGACAGGGCTACTGAACACTGAAGCTTTCTTT.

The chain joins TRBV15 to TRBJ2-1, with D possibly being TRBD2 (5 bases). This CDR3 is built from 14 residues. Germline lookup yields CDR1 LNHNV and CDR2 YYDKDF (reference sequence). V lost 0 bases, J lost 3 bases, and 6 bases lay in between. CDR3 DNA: TGTGCCACCAGCAGAGATGGACTCTACAATGAGCAGTTCTTC. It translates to CATSRDGLYNEQFF.

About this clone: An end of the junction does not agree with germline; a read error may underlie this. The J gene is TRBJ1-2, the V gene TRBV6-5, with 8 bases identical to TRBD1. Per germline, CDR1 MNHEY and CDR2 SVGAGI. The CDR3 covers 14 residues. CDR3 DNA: TGTGCCAGCAGAATTGGACAGGGCAGCTATGGCTACCCCTTC. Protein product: CASRIGQGSYGYPF.

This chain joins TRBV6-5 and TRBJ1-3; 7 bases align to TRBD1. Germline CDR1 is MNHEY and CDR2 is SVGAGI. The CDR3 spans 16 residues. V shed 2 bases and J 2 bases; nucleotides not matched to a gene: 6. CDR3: CASSYTPGTAGNTIYF. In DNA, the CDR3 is TGTGCCAGCAGTTACACCCCCGGGACAGCTGGAAACACCATATATTTT.

The CDR3 loop is CASSHRGNTGELFF. CDR3 coding DNA: TGTGCCAGCAGCCACCGGGGTAACACCGGGGAGCTGTTTTTT. V and J are TRBV5-4 and TRBJ2-2; tentatively, D is TRBD2 (5 bases). The CDR3 covers 14 residues. CDR1 is SGHNT and CDR2 is YYREEE in the germline V gene (reference sequence). Deletions cut 4 bases from V and 2 bases from J, with 9 bases between.

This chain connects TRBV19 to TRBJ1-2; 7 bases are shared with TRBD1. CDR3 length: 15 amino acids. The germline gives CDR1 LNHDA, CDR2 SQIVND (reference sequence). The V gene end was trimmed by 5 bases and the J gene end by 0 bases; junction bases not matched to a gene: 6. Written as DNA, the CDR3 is TGTGCCAGTAGTCCTTTGACAGGGTCTAACTATGGCTACACCTTC. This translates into CASSPLTGSNYGYTF. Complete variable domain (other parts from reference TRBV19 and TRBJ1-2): DGGITQSPKYLFRKEGQNVTLSCEQNLNHDAMYWYRQDPGQGLRLIYYSQIVNDFQKGDIAEGYSVSREKKESFPLTVTSAQKNPTAFYLCASSPLTGSNYGYTFGSGTRLTVV.

CDR3 in amino acids: CASSLLAGVGDTQYF. DNA for the CDR3: TGTGCCAGCAGCTTACTAGCGGGGGTTGGAGATACGCAGTATTTT. V usage is TRBV7-9 and J usage is TRBJ2-3, with 10 bases lining up with TRBD2. The CDR3 contains 15 residues. The junction had 4 bases not matched to a gene; V was cut back by 2 bases and J by 5 bases. Germline CDR1 and CDR2: SEHNR and FQNEAQ (reference sequence).

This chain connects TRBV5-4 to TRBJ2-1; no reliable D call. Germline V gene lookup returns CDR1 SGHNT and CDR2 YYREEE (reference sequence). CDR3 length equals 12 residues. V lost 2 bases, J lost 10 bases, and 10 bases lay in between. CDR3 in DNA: TGTGCCAGCAGCTTTCGAGGAAGCGAGCAGTTCTTC. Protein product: CASSFRGSEQFF.

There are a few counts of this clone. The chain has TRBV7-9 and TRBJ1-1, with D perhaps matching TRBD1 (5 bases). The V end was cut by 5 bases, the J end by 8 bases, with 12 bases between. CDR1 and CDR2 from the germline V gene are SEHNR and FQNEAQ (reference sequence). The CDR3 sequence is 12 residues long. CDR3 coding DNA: TGTGCCAGCAGCGACGGACGGACAGAAGCTTTCTTT. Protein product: CASSDGRTEAFF.